This T cell receptor (beta chain) was identified during a study of blood T cells in healthy people across ages. In its sample, this clonotype was seen a few times. Germline CDR1 reads SGHAT; CDR2 reads FQNNGV. This CDR3 comprises 15 residues. The V end lost 0 bases, the J end lost 6 bases, and 12 bases lay between the germline ends. Combining a sample-barcoded 5' primer with a J-beta primer mix, a second PCR ran for roughly 6 to 11 cycles. TCRdb ran MiXCR on the 5' RACE reads and lists one entry per CDR3 protein. The sample includes 1.5 million to 2 million distinct CDR3 sequences, 49% of them seen just once.

This sequence joins TRBV11-2 and TRBJ2-4, with D unclear. The sequence was collected from a woman between 35 and 50 years old in good health. The sequencing sample was made of blood. CDR3 sequence: CASSLDLLAGNIQYF. The CDR3 DNA sequence: TGTGCCAGCAGCTTAGACCTCTTAGCCGGAAACATTCAGTACTTC.